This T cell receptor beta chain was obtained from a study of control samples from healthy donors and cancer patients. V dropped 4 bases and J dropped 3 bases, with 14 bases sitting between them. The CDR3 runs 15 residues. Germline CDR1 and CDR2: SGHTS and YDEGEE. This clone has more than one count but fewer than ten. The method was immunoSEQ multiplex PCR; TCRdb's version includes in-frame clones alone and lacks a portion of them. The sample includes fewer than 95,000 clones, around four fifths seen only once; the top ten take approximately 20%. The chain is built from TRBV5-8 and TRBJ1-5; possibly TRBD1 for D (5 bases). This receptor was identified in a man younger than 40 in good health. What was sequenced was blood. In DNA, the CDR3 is TGTGCCAGCAGCCAGGGCCGGGCCAACAATCAGCCCCAGCATTTT. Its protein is CASSQGRANNQPQHF.